Listed here are 20 T cell receptor beta chains from one sample, sequenced in a study of blood T cell repertoires in COVID-19 (dated by TCRdb to 2019 to 2021). To prepare the library, the immunoSEQ multiplex PCR assay was applied. TCRdb stores this immuneACCESS table with in-frame sequences only. Part of the clones is absent; in the studies checked, under half of the shortfall reflects unresolved V genes, and no reason is known for the rest. The table for this sample lists tens of thousands of clones; 70% to 80% of them were counted only once. The ten top clones hold around 2% of the sample. Sequenced sample: peripheral blood. The origin of the receptors is a man aged 70 or older with COVID-19, enrolled during active disease.

The J gene is TRBJ2-7, the V gene TRBV18; 9 bases are a match to TRBD1. CDR3 length: 14 residues. The trim removed 2 bases at V and 3 bases at J, leaving 2 bases unmatched. Germline values: CDR1 KGHSH, CDR2 LQKENI. As DNA, the CDR3 is TGTGCCAGCTCACCAGACAGGGGGGTCTACGAGCAGTACTTC. Protein: CASSPDRGVYEQYF. The full variable domain, its missing parts supplied by reference TRBV18 and TRBJ2-7, is NAGVMQNPRHLVRRRGQEARLRCSPMKGHSHVYWYRQLPEEGLKFMVYLQKENIIDESGMPKERFSAEFPKEGPSILRIQQVVRGDSAAYFCASSPDRGVYEQYFGPGTRLTVT.

The chain uses TRBV6-5 and TRBJ1-2; 11 bases agree with TRBD1. V was pared by 4 bases and J by 5 bases, with 6 bases of the junction left unmatched. Germline V gives CDR1 MNHEY, CDR2 SVGAGI. The CDR3 covers 15 residues. The CDR3 loop is CASSSGTGGSYGYTF. CDR3 nucleotide sequence: TGTGCCAGCAGTTCCGGGACAGGGGGGTCTTATGGCTACACCTTC.

The rearrangement links TRBV28 to TRBJ2-7, with 10 bases lining up with TRBD2. The V segment lost 9 bases and the J segment 6 bases; nucleotides outside the gene matches: 20. This CDR3 contains 17 residues. Germline V lookup: CDR1 MDHEN, CDR2 SYDVKM. The CDR3 coding sequence is TGTGCCAGTCAAGGGGCTAGCGGGAGTTTTTCGAGGGGCGAGCAGTACTTC. It is translated as CASQGASGSFSRGEQYF.

V and J are TRBV30 and TRBJ1-5; 7 nucleotides match TRBD1. The germline V gene encodes CDR1 GTSNPN and CDR2 SVGIG (reference sequence). V was clipped by 1 base and J by 6 bases; unmatched bases: 3. This CDR3 spans 13 amino acids. This CDR3 reads CAWSAQGGQPQHF. CDR3 DNA sequence: TGTGCCTGGAGTGCCCAGGGGGGTCAGCCCCAGCATTTT.

The chain uses TRBV19 and TRBJ1-2, with a weak D call TRBD1 (5 bases). This CDR3 region has 16 residues. Trimming took 3 bases from V and 8 from J, leaving 22 bases between them. Germline CDR1 is LNHDA and CDR2 is SQIVND (reference sequence). The CDR3: CASSIGQGFVSTGYTF. For the CDR3, the DNA is TGTGCCAGTAGTATTGGGCAGGGTTTCGTCTCGACCGGCTACACCTTC.

This chain links TRBV11-2 with TRBJ2-3, with 9 nucleotides matching TRBD1. The germline V gene encodes CDR1 SGHAT and CDR2 FQNNGV. The CDR3 consists of 15 residues. With 1 base clipped from V and 9 bases from J, the junction kept 8 bases outside the gene matches. As DNA, the CDR3 is TGTGCCAGCAGCTTAGGGGCGACAGGGGGAACGACGCAGTATTTT. This sequence encodes CASSLGATGGTTQYF.

The chain links TRBV11-3 to TRBJ1-4, with unresolved D. CDR1 is SGHNT and CDR2 is YENEEA in the germline V gene. V was cut by 3 bases and J by 4 bases, with 9 bases left in between. There are 14 residues in the CDR3. The CDR3 sequence is CASSLLCCNEKLFF. The CDR3 DNA is TGTGCCAGCAGCTTGCTATGCTGTAATGAAAAACTGTTTTTT.

The rearrangement links TRBV9 to TRBJ1-1, with D possibly TRBD1 on 5 matching bases. The V end lost 2 bases, the J end lost 0 bases, and 11 bases lay between the germline ends. This CDR3 contains 15 residues. Looked up from germline, CDR1 is SGDLS and CDR2 is YYNGEE. The CDR3 DNA sequence: TGTGCCAGCAGCGTCGACAGTTTGATGAACACTGAAGCTTTCTTT. Translation: CASSVDSLMNTEAFF.

In this sample, this clone turned up once. The rearrangement uses TRBV7-2 and TRBJ2-7, with a possible D match to TRBD1 (5 bases). V was pared by 4 bases and J by 3 bases, with 13 bases between. CDR3 length equals 14 residues. The germline gives CDR1 SGHTA, CDR2 FQGNSA. As DNA, the CDR3 is TGTGCCAGCAGCTCCAATAGGGGATTCTACGAGCAGTACTTC. Residues: CASSSNRGFYEQYF.

The gene calls are TRBV28 and TRBJ2-1; 8 positions agree with TRBD2. The CDR3 is made up of 16 amino acids. Germline CDR1 and CDR2: MDHEN and SYDVKM. The trim removed 5 bases at V and 9 bases at J, leaving 15 bases unmatched. CDR3 residues: CASSELAGQRGSEQFF. The CDR3 DNA reads as TGTGCCAGCAGTGAGCTAGCGGGCCAAAGGGGGAGTGAGCAGTTCTTC.

The rearrangement uses TRBV18 and TRBJ1-2, with D possibly being TRBD1 (5 bases). CDR3 length equals 13 residues. Deletions cut 4 bases from V and 7 bases from J, with 13 bases between. Germline V gene lookup returns CDR1 KGHSH and CDR2 LQKENI. As DNA, the CDR3 is TGTGCCAGCTCACTAAGCAGGGAGGGTGGCTACACCTTC. It encodes CASSLSREGGYTF.

This chain connects TRBV3-1 (or the pseudogene TRBV3-2) to TRBJ2-2; D is unresolved. Germline CDR1 reads LGHDT; CDR2 reads YNNKEL (reference sequence). Between the trimmed V and J ends, which lost 1 base and 5 bases, there was a span of 8 bases. This CDR3 spans 14 amino acids. CDR3 DNA sequence: TGTGCCAGCAGCCAAGTACCGGGTACCGGGGAGCTGTTTTTT. Its translation is CASSQVPGTGELFF.

This clone was seen once. This rearrangement joins TRBV20-1 to TRBJ1-6; TRBD1 aligns across 8 bases. The germline CDR1 and CDR2 sequences are DFQATT and SNEGSKA (reference sequence). V gave up 3 bases and J gave up 4 bases; unmatched junction bases: 5. This CDR3 is 15 amino acids long. DNA for the CDR3: TGCAGTGCTAGTCCAGGGGGCAAGTATAATTCACCCCTCCACTTT. Protein: CSASPGGKYNSPLHF.

Only one count was recorded for this clone. J is TRBJ2-7 and V is TRBV6-2 or TRBV6-3; 8 bases map to TRBD2. Germline V CDR1 and CDR2: MNHEY, SVGEGT. The length of the CDR3 is 14 residues. J was trimmed by 6 bases and V by 5 bases; bases with no gene match: 9. CDR3 DNA: TGTGCCAGCAGTCTAGGACTAGCCTGGCGCGAGCAGTACTTC. This translates into CASSLGLAWREQYF.

This clone was found a few times. This chain uses TRBV5-6 with TRBJ1-6; the D gene is possibly TRBD1 (6 bases). V lost 3 bases and J lost 0, with 13 bases in between. The germline V gene encodes CDR1 SGHDT and CDR2 YYEEEE. This CDR3 is built from 17 residues. The chain's CDR3 is CASSWGQPSSYNSPLHF. As DNA, the CDR3 is TGTGCCAGCAGCTGGGGGCAGCCCAGCTCCTATAATTCACCCCTCCACTTT.

The chain uses TRBV29-1 and TRBJ1-2; maybe TRBD1 (6 bases). The V end was cut by 4 bases, the J end by 5 bases, with 11 bases between. Germline CDR1 SQVTM, CDR2 ANQGSEA. This CDR3 is built from 12 residues. The CDR3 DNA reads as TGCAGCGTTGGGAGTCAGGGGTATGGCTACACCTTC. It translates to CSVGSQGYGYTF. The full variable domain, completed using reference TRBV29-1 and TRBJ1-2, is SAVISQKPSRDICQRGTSLTIQCQVDSQVTMMFWYRQQPGQSLTLIATANQGSEATYESGFVIDKFPISRPNLTFSTLTVSNMSPEDSSIYLCSVGSQGYGYTFGSGTRLTVV.

The V gene is TRBV19, the J gene TRBJ1-1, with TRBD1 matching 7 bases. V lost 5 bases, J lost 4 bases, and 10 bases stayed unmatched. CDR1 is LNHDA and CDR2 is SQIVND in the germline V gene (reference sequence). CDR3 length equals 15 residues. CDR3 nucleotides: TGTGCCAGTAGTCCGATGACAGGGCGTAGCACTGAAGCTTTCTTT. Protein product: CASSPMTGRSTEAFF.

The V call is TRBV7-6, the J call TRBJ1-1; no clear D gene. The V end was cut by 1 base, the J end by 0 bases, with 9 bases between. The CDR3 has 15 amino acids. CDR1 and CDR2 (germline): SGHVS, FNYEAQ. DNA of the CDR3: TGTGCCAGCAGCTTAGGGCCGCTCATGAACACTGAAGCTTTCTTT. Its protein is CASSLGPLMNTEAFF. Drawing the rest from reference TRBV7-6 and TRBJ1-1, the complete variable domain is GAGVSQSPRYKVTKRGQDVALRCDPISGHVSLYWYRQALGQGPEFLTYFNYEAQQDKSGLPNDRFSAERPEGSISTLTIQRTEQRDSAMYRCASSLGPLMNTEAFFGQGTRLTVV.

This clone was observed a single time. The J gene is TRBJ1-5, the V gene TRBV4-1; D gene ambiguous. Trimming left V 0 bases short and J 10 bases short, with 7 bases between. This CDR3 spans 12 amino acids. CDR1 and CDR2 from the germline V gene are MGHRA and YSYEKL. The CDR3 DNA reads as TGCGCCAGCAGCCAAGAAGGAGGACCCCAGCATTTT. It encodes CASSQEGGPQHF.

This clone was recorded only once. The chain has TRBV11-2 and TRBJ2-7; no clear D gene. V lost 4 bases, J lost 3 bases, and 4 bases lay in between. This CDR3 contains 11 residues. CDR1 is SGHAT and CDR2 is FQNNGV in the germline V gene. The chain's CDR3 is CASSSYYEQYF. DNA for the CDR3: TGTGCCAGCAGCTCGTACTACGAGCAGTACTTC. Looking up the rest from reference TRBV11-2 and TRBJ2-7 gives the full variable domain: EAGVAQSPRYKIIEKRQSVAFWCNPISGHATLYWYQQILGQGPKLLIQFQNNGVVDDSQLPKDRFSAERLKGVDSTLKIQPAKLEDSAVYLCASSSYYEQYFGPGTRLTVT.